This TCR beta chain originates from a study of blood T cells in healthy people across ages. For the second PCR, which ran for about 6 to 11 cycles, a sample-barcoded 5' primer and a J-beta primer mix were used. From the 5' RACE reads, TCRdb called clonotypes with MiXCR, one entry per CDR3 protein. The sample includes over a million distinct CDR3 sequences, more than 35% of them seen just once. This clonotype was picked up a small number of times. A much larger clonotype is one base distant, so this may be a read error. Trimming removed 1 base from V and 1 base from J, with 9 bases in between. The CDR3 covers 15 residues. CDR1 and CDR2 (germline): SGHTA, FQGNSA.

The V and J genes are TRBV7-2 and TRBJ2-3; TRBD2 is a possible D gene (6 bases). The sequence derives from a woman aged 55-70 years in good health. The specimen was blood. CDR3 in DNA: TGTGCCAGCAGCTTAGTTGCGGGACGCACAGATACGCAGTATTTT. Translating gives CASSLVAGRTDTQYF. Looking up the rest from reference TRBV7-2 and TRBJ2-3 gives the full variable domain: GAGVSQSPSNKVTEKGKDVELRCDPISGHTALYWYRQSLGQGLEFLIYFQGNSAPDKSGLPSDRFSAERTGGSVSTLTIQRTQQEDSAVYLCASSLVAGRTDTQYFGPGTRLTVL.